This TCR beta chain was identified in a study of CD8 T cells in Susac syndrome. On this clonotype: The antigen is undetermined.

cDNA came from roughly 0.53 to 1 ug RNA primed by random hexamers. The CDR3 of TCR beta was amplified by immunoSEQ multiplex PCR across 54 Vbeta and 13 Jbeta. TCRdb ran MiXCR on the immunoSEQ multiplex PCR reads and lists one entry per CDR3 protein. The sample shows around 150,000 distinct CDR3 sequences, around 94% of them seen only once. While serving as controls, healthy donors were matched for age and sex. Negative isolation yielded the CD8+ and CD4+ T cells, while FACS enriched the TEMRA cells. Study-wide findings and caveats: The study's TCR sequencing and HLA analysis covered a relatively small number of individuals, and the study acknowledged this.

This CDR3 region has 16 residues. The germline CDR1 and CDR2 sequences are SGHAT and FQNNGV. V lost 1 base to trimming and J lost 4 bases, with 14 bases between them. This clonotype was obtained from a human donor in good health. V is TRBV11-2 and J is TRBJ2-1; D possibly corresponds to TRBD1 (6 bases). The sequenced sample was CD4+ T cells from PBMCs. The DNA for the CDR3 is TGTGCCAGCAGCTTAGTGAGGTCGCAGGGGTACAATGAGCAGTTCTTC. Its protein is CASSLVRSQGYNEQFF.